This T cell receptor (beta chain) was found in a study of metastatic and nonmetastatic thyroid tumors. This clone was detected many times. This CDR3 comprises 16 residues. J gave up 5 bases and V 5 bases, and 4 bases lay outside the gene matches. From germline, CDR1 is LNHNV and CDR2 YYDKDF (reference sequence). All patients reached thyroid surgery having received no treatment beforehand. TCRdb re-clonotyped the PCR reads through MiXCR. The sample includes 75,000 to 95,000 clones, roughly an eighth of them seen just once. The TCR originated in a female donor with papillary thyroid cancer or a benign thyroid nodule (not recorded which). Some clones in this sample may be carry-over from other donors' samples. Sequencing used blood. This chain links TRBV15 with TRBJ2-2; TRBD2 agrees at 14 bases. The CDR3 spells CATSGGLAGDTGELFF. The DNA of the CDR3 is TGTGCCACCAGCGGGGGACTAGCGGGAGATACCGGGGAGCTGTTTTTT.